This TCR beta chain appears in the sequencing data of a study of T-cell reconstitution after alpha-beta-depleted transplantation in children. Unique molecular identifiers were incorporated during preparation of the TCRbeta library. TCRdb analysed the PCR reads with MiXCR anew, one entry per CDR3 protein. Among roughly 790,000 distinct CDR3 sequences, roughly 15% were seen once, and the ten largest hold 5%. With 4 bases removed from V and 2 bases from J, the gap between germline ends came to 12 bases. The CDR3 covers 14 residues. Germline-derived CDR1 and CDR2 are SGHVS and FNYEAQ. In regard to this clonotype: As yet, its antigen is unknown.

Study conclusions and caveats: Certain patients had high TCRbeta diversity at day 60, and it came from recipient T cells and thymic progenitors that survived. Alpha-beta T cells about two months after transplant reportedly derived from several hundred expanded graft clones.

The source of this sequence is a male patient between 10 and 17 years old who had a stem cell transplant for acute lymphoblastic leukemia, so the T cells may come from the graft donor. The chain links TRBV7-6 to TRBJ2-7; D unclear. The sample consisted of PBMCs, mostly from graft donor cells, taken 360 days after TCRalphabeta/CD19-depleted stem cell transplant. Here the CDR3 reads CASSSPEGTYEQYF. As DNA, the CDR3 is TGTGCCAGCAGCTCCCCGGAAGGGACCTACGAGCAGTACTTC.